These 20 T cell receptor beta chains were all obtained from the same sample, sequenced in a study of OX40 agonist ivuxolimab in advanced cancers. Using immunoSEQ multiplex PCR, the repertoire was profiled, and TCRdb retains in-frame clones only, with some absent. The sample has under 100,000 clones, about 90% seen once; the top ten hold around 0.16%. The sample consisted of CD4+ or CD8+ T cells sorted from blood, taken in a trial of the OX40 agonist ivuxolimab. These receptor sequences come from an adult with an advanced solid tumor such as melanoma, head and neck, liver or kidney cancer.

The chain links TRBV7-3 to TRBJ2-3, with 10 bases aligning to TRBD2. Germline CDR1 is SGHTA and CDR2 is FQGTGA. CDR3 length equals 18 residues. J gave up 1 base and V 5 bases, and 12 bases lay outside the gene matches. The DNA for the CDR3 is TGTGCCAGCAGCCCTTCGGCTAGCGGGAGTTCCCGCACAGATACGCAGTATTTT. It specifies CASSPSASGSSRTDTQYF.

The chain employs TRBV19 and TRBJ2-7; weak D call: TRBD2 (6 bases). Germline assignment: CDR1 LNHDA and CDR2 SQIVND (reference sequence). This CDR3 is 13 amino acids long. V lost 7 bases to trimming and J lost 6 bases, with 16 bases between them. For the CDR3, the DNA is TGTGCCAGTAAAGCGGGTAATAGTTTCGAGCAGTACTTC. Translating gives CASKAGNSFEQYF.

This clone was picked up one time. The CDR3 region is CASSYSIFPAGSSYNEQFF. The CDR3 nucleotides are TGTGCCAGCAGTTATTCGATATTCCCGGCGGGATCCTCCTACAATGAGCAGTTCTTC. The J gene is TRBJ2-1, the V gene TRBV6-9; a possible D gene is TRBD2 (6 bases). V was trimmed by 0 bases and J by 0 bases, leaving 18 bases between them. Germline CDR1 is MNHGY and CDR2 is SVAAGI. This CDR3 contains 19 residues.

V and J are TRBV5-1 and TRBJ1-4; no clear D gene. The CDR3 extends over 14 amino acids. Germline CDR1 SGHRS, CDR2 YFSETQ. Trimming removed 2 bases from V and 3 bases from J, with 8 bases in between. For the CDR3, the DNA is TGCGCCAGCAGCTTTAGGGCGTCTAATGAAAAACTGTTTTTT. As protein: CASSFRASNEKLFF. The whole variable domain, remainder taken from reference TRBV5-1 and TRBJ1-4, is KAGVTQTPRYLIKTRGQQVTLSCSPISGHRSVSWYQQTPGQGLQFLFEYFSETQRNKGNFPGRFSGRQFSNSRSEMNVSTLELGDSALYLCASSFRASNEKLFFGSGTQLSVL.

The chain is built from TRBV13 and TRBJ2-5, with 7 nucleotides matching TRBD1. Germline CDR1 PRHDT, CDR2 FYEKMQ (reference sequence). The trim removed 4 bases at V and 13 bases at J, leaving 9 bases unmatched. The CDR3 loop spans 12 amino acids. The CDR3 region has the DNA TGTGCCAGCAGCTCGCCGGGACAGCGACTGTACTTC. It translates to CASSSPGQRLYF.

The chain couples TRBV11-2 to TRBJ2-7; 8 nucleotides align to TRBD1. J gave up 2 bases and V 3 bases, and 0 bases lay outside the gene matches. Per the germline V gene, CDR1 is SGHAT and CDR2 is FQNNGV. The CDR3 covers 13 residues. The CDR3 loop reads CASSLTGAYEQYF. The CDR3 DNA follows: TGTGCCAGCAGCTTGACAGGGGCCTACGAGCAGTACTTC.

The CDR3 reads CASSRDRPTVGNQPQHF. DNA for the CDR3: TGTGCCAGTAGTAGGGACAGGCCGACGGTTGGGAATCAGCCCCAGCATTTT. J is TRBJ1-5 and V is TRBV19; 8 nucleotides match TRBD1. Germline CDR1 is LNHDA and CDR2 is SQIVND (reference sequence). There are 17 residues in the CDR3. Unmatched junction bases numbered 12, after V lost 4 bases and J lost 4 bases.

V is TRBV2 and J is TRBJ2-6; a possible D gene is TRBD1 (5 bases). Trimming stripped 3 bases from V and 1 base from J, with 7 bases between. This CDR3 spans 15 amino acids. CDR1 SNHLY and CDR2 FYNNEI come from the germline V gene. CDR3 in DNA: TGTGCCAGCAGTGAGGGGCGGTCTGGGGCCAACGTCCTGACTTTC. Protein: CASSEGRSGANVLTF.

The chain joins TRBV5-6 to TRBJ2-2; 9 bases match TRBD2. CDR1 SGHDT and CDR2 YYEEEE come from the germline V gene. The CDR3 runs to 15 residues. After removal of 2 bases from V and 3 bases from J, the junction contained 2 bases not matched to a gene. The CDR3 DNA is TGTGCCAGCAGCTTTAGCGGGGGTTACACCGGGGAGCTGTTTTTT. As protein: CASSFSGGYTGELFF.

The CDR3 is CASSTTGTKPQHF. The CDR3 DNA is TGTGCCAGCAGTACGACAGGGACAAAGCCCCAGCATTTT. The chain couples TRBV6-5 to TRBJ1-5; 7 bases align to TRBD1. The CDR3 sequence is 13 residues long. Germline loops: CDR1 MNHEY, CDR2 SVGAGI. Trimming at V came to 5 bases and at J to 8 bases, leaving 6 bases not matched to a gene.

The V gene is TRBV27, the J gene TRBJ1-2; tentative D call: TRBD1 (5 bases). V was cut by 2 bases and J by 5 bases, with 12 bases left in between. The germline V gene encodes CDR1 MNHEY and CDR2 SMNVEV (reference sequence). The CDR3 runs 14 residues. The CDR3 reads CASSLGSGPYGYTF. Written as DNA, the CDR3 is TGTGCCAGCAGTTTAGGTTCAGGGCCGTATGGCTACACCTTC.

This sequence joins TRBV19 and TRBJ2-5; weak D call: TRBD1 (6 bases). CDR3 length: 15 amino acids. Trimming removed 5 bases at V and 7 bases at J, with 20 bases between. CDR1 is LNHDA, CDR2 SQIVND, per germline (reference sequence). The CDR3 DNA reads TGTGCCAGTAGTGCAACACCCGGGACATCGGGGACCCAGTACTTC. This translates into CASSATPGTSGTQYF.

CDR3 loop: CASSLGFTGADTQYF. As DNA, the CDR3 is TGTGCCAGCAGCTTAGGATTTACAGGGGCAGATACGCAGTATTTT. This rearrangement joins TRBV7-6 to TRBJ2-3; 7 nucleotides match TRBD1. CDR1 is SGHVS, CDR2 FNYEAQ, per germline. V shed 1 base, J shed 4 bases, and the junction held 5 bases outside the gene matches. This CDR3 is 15 amino acids long. Complete variable domain (other parts from reference TRBV7-6 and TRBJ2-3): GAGVSQSPRYKVTKRGQDVALRCDPISGHVSLYWYRQALGQGPEFLTYFNYEAQQDKSGLPNDRFSAERPEGSISTLTIQRTEQRDSAMYRCASSLGFTGADTQYFGPGTRLTVL.

The chain recombines TRBV19 with TRBJ2-5, with TRBD1 matching 9 bases. CDR1 and CDR2 (germline): LNHDA, SQIVND (reference sequence). The CDR3 extends over 14 amino acids. The J segment lost 2 bases and the V segment lost 5 bases, leaving 3 bases of the junction unmatched. The CDR3 here is CASSSGQGQETQYF. The DNA for the CDR3 is TGTGCCAGTAGTTCGGGACAGGGACAAGAGACCCAGTACTTC.

This chain links TRBV30 with TRBJ1-2, with 7 bases aligning to TRBD1. Trimming took 2 bases from V and 6 from J; bases not matched to a gene: 6. Germline V gene lookup returns CDR1 GTSNPN and CDR2 SVGIG (reference sequence). This CDR3 contains 13 residues. The CDR3 DNA sequence: TGTGCCTGGAGTAGGACAGGTTCTGATGGCTACACCTTC. Protein: CAWSRTGSDGYTF.

The chain employs TRBV7-3 and TRBJ1-1, with 9 bases that match TRBD1. CDR1 and CDR2 from the germline V gene are SGHTA and FQGTGA. Trimming took 2 bases from V and 12 from J; bases not matched to a gene: 10. The CDR3 extends over 14 amino acids. The CDR3 loop is CASSLGPGQGKSFF. The CDR3 DNA reads as TGTGCCAGCAGCTTAGGGCCGGGACAGGGAAAGTCTTTCTTT. Looking up the rest from reference TRBV7-3 and TRBJ1-1 gives the full variable domain: GAGVSQTPSNKVTEKGKYVELRCDPISGHTALYWYRQSLGQGPEFLIYFQGTGAADDSGLPNDRFFAVRPEGSVSTLKIQRTERGDSAVYLCASSLGPGQGKSFFGQGTRLTVV.

CDR3 bases: TGTGCCAGCAGTACAACCAGGGTACGGGAGACCCAGTACTTC. Amino acid sequence: CASSTTRVRETQYF. The chain is built from TRBV28 and TRBJ2-5, with a possible D match to TRBD1 (5 bases). The CDR3 has 14 amino acids. V shed 5 bases and J shed 5 bases, with 15 bases lying between them. In germline, CDR1 is MDHEN, CDR2 SYDVKM.

The gene calls are TRBV29-1 and TRBJ1-1; no firm D call. In germline, CDR1 is SQVTM, CDR2 ANQGSEA. V lost 7 bases, J lost 1 base, and 10 bases lay in between. The CDR3 spans 12 residues. The CDR3 DNA follows: TGCAGCGCGCGCCAGCGGAACACTGAAGCTTTCTTT. Its protein is CSARQRNTEAFF.

The chain uses TRBV6-6 and TRBJ1-1; D unclear. The CDR3 spans 14 residues. V shed 1 base and J shed 1 base, with 7 bases lying between them. Germline CDR1 reads MNHNY; CDR2 reads SVGAGI (reference sequence). The CDR3, as DNA: TGTGCCAGCAGTTACTTTCCAGGGAACACTGAAGCTTTCTTT. This codes for CASSYFPGNTEAFF.

The chain has TRBV30 and TRBJ2-3; TRBD2 aligns across 13 bases. CDR1 is GTSNPN, CDR2 SVGIG, per germline (reference sequence). V lost 2 bases, J lost 4 bases, and 3 bases stayed unmatched. This CDR3 has 15 amino acids. The DNA for the CDR3 is TGTGCCTGGAGTACTACTAGCGGGAGGGCAGATACGCAGTATTTT. Its translation: CAWSTTSGRADTQYF.